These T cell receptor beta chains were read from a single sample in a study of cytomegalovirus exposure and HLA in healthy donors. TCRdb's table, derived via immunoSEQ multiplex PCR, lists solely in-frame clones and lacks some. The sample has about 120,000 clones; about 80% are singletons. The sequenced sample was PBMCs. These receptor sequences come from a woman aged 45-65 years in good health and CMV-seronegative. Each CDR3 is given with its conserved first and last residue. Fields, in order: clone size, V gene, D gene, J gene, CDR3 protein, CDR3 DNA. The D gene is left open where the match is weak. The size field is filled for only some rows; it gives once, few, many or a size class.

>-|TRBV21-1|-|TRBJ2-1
CASSKGGKAGGYNEQFF
TGTGCCAGCAGCAAAGGGGGAAAAGCGGGAGGTTACAATGAGCAGTTCTTC
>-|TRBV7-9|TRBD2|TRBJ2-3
CSSSLAGVVGTDTQYF
TGTTCCAGCAGCTTAGCGGGAGTGGTGGGTACAGATACGCAGTATTTT
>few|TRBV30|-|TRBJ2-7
CAWGPPGSRGEQYF
TGTGCCTGGGGTCCCCCCGGGAGTCGGGGCGAGCAGTACTTC
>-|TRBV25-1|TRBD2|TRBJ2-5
CASVRSRENSYF
TGTGCCAGCGTACGGTCGCGGGAGAATTCGTACTTC
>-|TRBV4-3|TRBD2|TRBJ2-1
CASSQDHVLAGGPEQFF
TGCGCCAGCAGCCAAGATCATGTACTAGCGGGAGGGCCTGAGCAGTTCTTC
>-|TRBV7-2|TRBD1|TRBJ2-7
CASSSDRVEQYF
TGTGCCAGCAGCTCGGACAGGGTTGAGCAGTACTTC
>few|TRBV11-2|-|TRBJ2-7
CASSFSVIYEQYF
TGTGCCAGCAGCTTTAGCGTCATCTACGAGCAGTACTTC
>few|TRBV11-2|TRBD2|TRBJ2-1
CASTKRGASGSNEQFF
TGTGCCAGCACCAAAAGGGGGGCTAGCGGGAGCAATGAGCAGTTCTTC
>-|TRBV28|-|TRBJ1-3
CASSRAGSGNTIYF
TGTGCCAGCAGCCGGGCGGGCTCTGGAAACACCATATATTTT
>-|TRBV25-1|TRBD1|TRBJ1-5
CASSEGDRAQPQHF
TGTGCCAGCAGTGAGGGGGACAGAGCTCAGCCCCAGCATTTT
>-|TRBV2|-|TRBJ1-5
CASRLNSPNQPQHF
TGTGCCAGCAGGCTCAACAGTCCTAATCAGCCCCAGCATTTT
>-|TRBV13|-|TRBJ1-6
CASSLGVSNSPLHF
TGTGCCAGCAGCTTAGGCGTGAGTAATTCACCCCTCCACTTT
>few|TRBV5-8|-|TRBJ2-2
CASSPQGVGELFF
TGTGCCAGCAGCCCTCAGGGCGTCGGGGAGCTGTTTTTT
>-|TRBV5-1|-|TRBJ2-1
CASSLPSYNEQFF
TGCGCCAGCAGCTTACCGTCCTATAATGAGCAGTTCTTC
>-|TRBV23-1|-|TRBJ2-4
CASSLKGPGQVKNIQYF
TGCGCCAGCAGTCTGAAAGGTCCAGGTCAAGTCAAAAACATTCAGTACTTC
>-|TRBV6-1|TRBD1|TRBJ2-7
CASSASQGVFYEQYF
TGTGCCAGCAGTGCCAGCCAGGGGGTGTTCTACGAGCAGTACTTC
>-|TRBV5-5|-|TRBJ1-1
CASSFLLRGSGFF
TGTGCCAGCAGCTTCCTACTCAGGGGTAGTGGTTTCTTT
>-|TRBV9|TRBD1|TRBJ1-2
CASTQTGTATYGYTF
TGTGCCAGCACCCAAACGGGGACAGCAACTTATGGCTACACCTTC
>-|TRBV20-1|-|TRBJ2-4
CSARTENIQYF
TGCAGTGCTAGGACTGAAAACATTCAGTACTTC
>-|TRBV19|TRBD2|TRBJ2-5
CASSITFSGRGKGTQYF
TGTGCCAGTAGTATTACTTTTAGCGGGAGAGGTAAAGGGACCCAGTACTTC
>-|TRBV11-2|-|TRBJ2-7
CASSSNRAEQYF
TGTGCCAGCAGCTCGAACAGGGCCGAGCAGTACTTC
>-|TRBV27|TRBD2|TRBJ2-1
CASSYSVAGSYNEQFF
TGTGCCAGCAGTTATTCCGTAGCGGGATCCTACAATGAGCAGTTCTTC
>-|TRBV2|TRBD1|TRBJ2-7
CASRMDRDLYEQYF
TGTGCCAGCAGGATGGACAGGGACCTCTACGAGCAGTACTTC
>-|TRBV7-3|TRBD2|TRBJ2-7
CASSPGLAGDEQYF
TGTGCCAGCAGCCCGGGACTAGCGGGAGACGAGCAGTACTTC
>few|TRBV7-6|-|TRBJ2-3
CASSSTSSGNTQYF
TGTGCCAGCAGCTCCACTTCGTCGGGAAATACGCAGTATTTT
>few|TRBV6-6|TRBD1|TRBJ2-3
CASTIQGYGNTDTQYF
TGTGCCAGCACCATACAGGGGTACGGAAACACAGATACGCAGTATTTT
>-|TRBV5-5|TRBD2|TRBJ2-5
CASSLGAGVGETQYF
TGTGCCAGCAGCTTAGGAGCGGGAGTCGGAGAGACCCAGTACTTC
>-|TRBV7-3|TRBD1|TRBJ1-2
CASSLIGGTGGGNGYTF
TGTGCCAGCAGCTTAATCGGCGGGACAGGTGGAGGGAATGGCTACACCTTC